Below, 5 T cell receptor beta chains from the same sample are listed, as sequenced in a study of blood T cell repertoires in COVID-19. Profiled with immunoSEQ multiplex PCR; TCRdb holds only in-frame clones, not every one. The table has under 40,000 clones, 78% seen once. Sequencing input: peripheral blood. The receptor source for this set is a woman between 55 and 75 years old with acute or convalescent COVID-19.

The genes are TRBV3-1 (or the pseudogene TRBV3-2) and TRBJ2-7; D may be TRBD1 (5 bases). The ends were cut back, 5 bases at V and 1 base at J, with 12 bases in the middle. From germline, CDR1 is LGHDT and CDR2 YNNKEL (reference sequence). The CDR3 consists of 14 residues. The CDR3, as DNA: TGTGCCAGCAGCTCCGCGACAGTTTCCTACGAGCAGTACTTC. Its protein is CASSSATVSYEQYF.

The CDR3 spells CASSPPWGPVEAFF. CDR3 DNA sequence: TGTGCCAGCTCACCACCTTGGGGGCCGGTTGAAGCTTTCTTT. The chain combines TRBV18 with TRBJ1-1; tentative D call: TRBD1 (6 bases). The CDR3 has 14 residues. V gave up 0 bases and J gave up 7 bases, with 12 bases separating them. Germline-derived CDR1 and CDR2 are KGHSH and LQKENI.

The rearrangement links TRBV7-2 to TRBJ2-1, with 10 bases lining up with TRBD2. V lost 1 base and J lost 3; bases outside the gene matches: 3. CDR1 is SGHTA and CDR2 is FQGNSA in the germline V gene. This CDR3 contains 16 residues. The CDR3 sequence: CASSLDASGGYNEQFF. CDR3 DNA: TGTGCCAGCAGCTTAGATGCTAGCGGGGGCTACAATGAGCAGTTCTTC.

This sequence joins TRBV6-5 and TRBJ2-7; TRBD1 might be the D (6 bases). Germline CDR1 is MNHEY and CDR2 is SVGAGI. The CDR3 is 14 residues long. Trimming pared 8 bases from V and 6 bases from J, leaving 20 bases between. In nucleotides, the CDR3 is TGTGCCAGCTCGGCCCCTACAGGGATCGGCGAGCAGTACTTC. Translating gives CASSAPTGIGEQYF.

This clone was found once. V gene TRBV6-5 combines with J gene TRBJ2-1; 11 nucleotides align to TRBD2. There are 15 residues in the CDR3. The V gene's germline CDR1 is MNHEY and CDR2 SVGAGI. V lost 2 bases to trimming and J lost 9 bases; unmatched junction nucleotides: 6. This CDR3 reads CASSYGTSGLSEQFF. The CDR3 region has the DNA TGTGCCAGCAGTTACGGGACTAGCGGACTTAGTGAGCAGTTCTTC.